This T cell receptor beta chain came from a study of blood T cell repertoires in COVID-19. In the study overall: Spain, Italy and the United States supplied samples that represented acute and convalescent COVID-19. PBMCs, B-cell-depleted T cells, or T cells provided the cDNA or gDNA that made up the material.

The CDR3 contains 14 residues. The J segment lost 1 base and the V segment lost 3 bases, leaving 0 bases of the junction unmatched. Germline CDR1 and CDR2: LNHDA and SQIVND (reference sequence). In the original workflow: Scientists estimated how many nucleated cells there were by amplifying reference gene primers. Sequenced by immunoSEQ multiplex PCR; TCRdb stores in-frame clones only, minus some. V and J calls and clone size come straight from that table; D and trimming were deduced from the DNA. This sample has approximately 200,000 clones, with around 86% found just once. Sequenced: peripheral blood. The chain couples TRBV19 to TRBJ2-5; 9 bases agree with TRBD1. This sequence was found in a human donor in a cohort sampled during active COVID-19. Written as DNA, the CDR3 is TGTGCCAGTAGTATGGGACAGGGCCAAGAGACCCAGTACTTC. This gives the protein CASSMGQGQETQYF.